This T cell receptor (beta chain) was documented in a study of shared clonotypes between healthy human individuals. Whole-study findings and limits: Larger estimated richness was generally recorded for naive subsets relative to memory subsets.

Genomic DNA of every subset was divided equally among multiple immunoSEQ plates. Here immunoSEQ multiplex PCR was the method, and the copy in TCRdb shows in-frame clones only, minus some. Altogether about 2.1 million clones are present, 93% being singletons, with the ten largest covering around 1.8%. Of note for this clone: Its antigen is unidentified.

As defined, naive CD8 cells were CD45RO-negative and positively selected for CCR7, with terminally differentiated effector memory CD45RA+ cells excluded. Sequencing used naive CD8+ T cells from PBMCs. The receptor's source is a man aged 18 to 35 in good health. Some clones in this sample may be carry-over from other donors' samples.

The CDR3 reads CAWSVSGTGGSEQYF. In DNA, the CDR3 is TGTGCCTGGAGTGTGTCAGGGACAGGAGGTAGCGAGCAGTACTTC. The J gene is TRBJ2-7, the V gene TRBV30, with 8 nucleotides matching TRBD1. Germline trimming cut 0 bases from V and 6 bases from J; bases unmatched to any gene: 10. The germline gives CDR1 GTSNPN, CDR2 SVGIG (reference sequence). The CDR3 has 15 amino acids. Full variable domain (missing parts from reference TRBV30 and TRBJ2-7): SQTIHQWPATLVQPVGSPLSLECTVEGTSNPNLYWYRQAAGRGLQLLFYSVGIGQISSEVPQNLSASRPQDRQFILSSKKLLLSDSGFYLCAWSVSGTGGSEQYFGPGTRLTVT.